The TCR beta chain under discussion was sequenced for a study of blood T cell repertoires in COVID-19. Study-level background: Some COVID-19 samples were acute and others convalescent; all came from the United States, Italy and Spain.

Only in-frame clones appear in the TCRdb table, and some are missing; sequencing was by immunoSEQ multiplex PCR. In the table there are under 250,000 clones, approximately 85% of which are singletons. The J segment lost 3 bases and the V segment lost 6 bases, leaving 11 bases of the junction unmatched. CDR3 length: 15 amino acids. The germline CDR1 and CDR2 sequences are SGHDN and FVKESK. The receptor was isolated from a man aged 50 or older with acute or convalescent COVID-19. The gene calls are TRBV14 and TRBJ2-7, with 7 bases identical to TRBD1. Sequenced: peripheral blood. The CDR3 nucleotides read TGTGCCAGCAGTCAGCGACAGGGATGGGTCTACGAGCAGTACTTC. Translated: CASSQRQGWVYEQYF.